This is a list of T cell receptor beta chains from one sample in a study of T cell responses to AZD1222 COVID-19 vaccine. This table comes from immunoSEQ multiplex PCR, and its TCRdb copy is limited to in-frame clones, with some not included. The sample carries about 150,000 clones, 89% recorded once. The source material was peripheral blood, sampled on day 0 of AZD1222 vaccination. Receptors originate from an adult in good health. CDR3s include the opening cysteine and the closing phenylalanine or tryptophan. Each record gives: clone size, V gene, D gene, J gene, CDR3 protein, CDR3 DNA. A D gene is named only where the DNA matches it firmly. Clone size appears in some rows only: once, few, many, or a class for an expanded clone.

>once|TRBV18|TRBD1|TRBJ2-6
CASSRTGAGANVLTF
TGTGCCAGCTCCCGGACAGGGGCTGGGGCCAACGTCCTGACTTTC
>NA|TRBV11-2|TRBD2|TRBJ2-1
CASSPRGLAGPNEQFF
TGTGCCAGCAGCCCGCGGGGACTAGCGGGGCCCAATGAGCAGTTCTTC
>once|TRBV29-1|TRBD1|TRBJ1-2
CSVDRGRSYGYTF
TGCAGCGTCGACAGGGGGCGAAGCTATGGCTACACCTTC
>NA|TRBV28|NA|TRBJ1-6
CASSSSYNSPLHF
TGTGCCAGCAGTTCCTCCTATAATTCACCCCTCCACTTT
>NA|TRBV9|TRBD2|TRBJ2-7
CASSPRTAGGEQYF
TGTGCCAGCAGCCCCCGGACAGCGGGGGGAGAGCAGTACTTC
>once|TRBV5-1|TRBD1|TRBJ2-3
CASSLGQGADTQYF
TGCGCCAGCAGCTTAGGACAGGGGGCAGATACGCAGTATTTT
>NA|TRBV10-2|NA|TRBJ2-1
CASRGLGYNEQFF
TGCGCCAGCAGGGGCCTCGGGTACAATGAGCAGTTCTTC
>NA|TRBV28|NA|TRBJ2-3
CASSLQRWGRDTQYF
TGTGCCAGCAGTTTACAACGATGGGGGAGGGATACGCAGTATTTT
>NA|TRBV7-9|TRBD2|TRBJ2-5
CASSLNSGGTETQYF
TGTGCCAGCAGCTTAAACTCGGGAGGCACAGAGACCCAGTACTTC
>few|TRBV7-2|TRBD1|TRBJ2-1
CASSTPTGGVYNEQFF
TGTGCCAGCAGCACCCCGACAGGGGGAGTCTACAATGAGCAGTTCTTC
>NA|TRBV19|TRBD1|TRBJ1-4
CASSSKGGAVTNEKLFF
TGTGCCAGTAGTTCAAAAGGGGGCGCAGTGACTAATGAAAAACTGTTTTTT
>NA|TRBV10-3|TRBD1|TRBJ2-7
CAIKTGGPEQYF
TGTGCCATCAAGACAGGGGGCCCCGAGCAGTACTTC
>NA|TRBV2|TRBD1|TRBJ2-3
CASRRDRGRGTDTQYF
TGTGCCAGCAGGAGAGACAGGGGGCGAGGCACAGATACGCAGTATTTT
>NA|TRBV4-2|NA|TRBJ2-1
CASSQDAVGYNEQFF
TGTGCCAGCAGCCAAGATGCAGTCGGCTACAATGAGCAGTTCTTC
>NA|TRBV7-2|TRBD1|TRBJ1-1
CASSFTGDTEAFF
TGTGCCAGCAGCTTCACAGGGGACACTGAAGCTTTCTTT
>NA|TRBV5-6|TRBD1|TRBJ1-2
CASMPWTGYIYGYTF
TGTGCCAGCATGCCATGGACAGGGTACATTTATGGCTACACCTTC
>NA|TRBV2|TRBD1|TRBJ1-2
CASSLRDSLGYTF
TGTGCCAGCAGCCTACGGGACAGCCTTGGCTACACCTTC
>NA|TRBV5-4|TRBD1|TRBJ1-1
CASSLRTGLNTEAFF
TGTGCCAGCAGCTTGAGGACAGGGCTGAACACTGAAGCTTTCTTT
>NA|TRBV7-9|TRBD1|TRBJ1-3
CARQDDRGENTIYF
TGTGCCAGACAAGACGACAGGGGTGAAAACACCATATATTTT
>NA|TRBV5-4|NA|TRBJ2-1
CASSSAKRAYNEQFF
TGTGCCAGCAGCTCAGCAAAGAGGGCCTACAATGAGCAGTTCTTC
>once|TRBV3-1/TRBV3-2|NA|TRBJ2-7
CASFRGRGGPYEQYF
TGTGCCAGCTTCAGGGGACGGGGAGGCCCCTACGAGCAGTACTTC
>NA|TRBV6-5|NA|TRBJ2-1
CASSYSWGSADEQFF
TGTGCCAGCAGTTACTCTTGGGGGAGTGCCGATGAGCAGTTCTTC
>NA|TRBV5-1|NA|TRBJ2-1
CASSLIARASYNEQFF
TGCGCCAGCAGCTTGATCGCCCGCGCGTCCTACAATGAGCAGTTCTTC
>NA|TRBV5-1|NA|TRBJ2-5
CASSLGSQETQYF
TGCGCCAGCAGCTTGGGGTCCCAGGAGACCCAGTACTTC
>NA|TRBV11-2|TRBD2|TRBJ2-5
CASSLRLSAGGETQYF
TGTGCCAGCAGCTTGAGGTTATCGGCGGGAGGAGAGACCCAGTACTTC
>once|TRBV5-6|NA|TRBJ1-3
CASSWVLGNTIYF
TGTGCCAGCAGCTGGGTCCTCGGAAACACCATATATTTT
>NA|TRBV15|NA|TRBJ1-4
CATSRDGKGREKLFF
TGTGCCACCAGCAGAGATGGGAAGGGGCGTGAAAAACTGTTTTTT
>NA|TRBV7-2|TRBD2|TRBJ2-7
CASSPALALSYEQYF
TGTGCCAGCAGCCCCGCACTAGCGCTCTCCTACGAGCAGTACTTC
>NA|TRBV12-3/TRBV12-4|TRBD1|TRBJ2-7
CASSPSGGAAQYF
TGTGCCAGCAGTCCTTCAGGGGGCGCAGCGCAGTACTTC
>NA|TRBV5-6|NA|TRBJ1-1
CASSLAGHLNTEAFF
TGTGCCAGCAGCTTGGCCGGACACTTGAACACTGAAGCTTTCTTT
>once|TRBV30|TRBD2|TRBJ2-1
CAWKGQGLAVNEQFF
TGTGCCTGGAAAGGTCAAGGACTAGCTGTCAATGAGCAGTTCTTC
>once|TRBV4-3|TRBD1|TRBJ1-1
CASSQPSTGSTEAFF
TGCGCCAGCAGCCAACCTTCGACAGGGAGCACTGAAGCTTTCTTT
>NA|TRBV6-2/TRBV6-3|NA|TRBJ1-5
CASSYSPGSGSNQPQHF
TGTGCCAGCAGTTACTCCCCAGGTTCGGGGAGCAATCAGCCCCAGCATTTT
>NA|TRBV3-1/TRBV3-2|TRBD1|TRBJ2-3
CASRAGGTDTQYF
TGTGCCAGCAGGGCAGGGGGTACAGATACGCAGTATTTT
>NA|TRBV30|NA|TRBJ1-3
CAWSATSSGNTIYF
TGTGCCTGGAGTGCCACATCCTCTGGAAACACCATATATTTT
>NA|TRBV5-1|NA|TRBJ1-3
CASRFSRTEDTIYF
TGCGCCAGCAGATTTTCACGGACTGAGGACACCATATATTTT
>NA|TRBV5-1|TRBD1|TRBJ2-2
CASSRDRGRELFF
TGCGCCAGCAGCCGGGACAGGGGGAGGGAGCTGTTTTTT
>NA|TRBV6-2/TRBV6-3|NA|TRBJ1-5
CASSYGIWGQPQHF
TGTGCCAGCAGTTACGGGATTTGGGGGCAGCCCCAGCATTTT
>NA|TRBV28|TRBD2|TRBJ2-7
CASSFASIAGGGYEQYF
TGTGCCAGCAGTTTTGCTAGTATAGCGGGAGGGGGCTACGAGCAGTACTTC
>NA|TRBV6-5|NA|TRBJ1-4
CASSYMGGITEKLFF
TGTGCCAGCAGTTACATGGGGGGGATAACTGAAAAACTGTTTTTT
>NA|TRBV7-7|TRBD1|TRBJ1-4
CASSLVGTGDEKLFF
TGTGCCAGCAGCTTAGTGGGGACAGGGGATGAAAAACTGTTTTTT
>NA|TRBV6-5|TRBD2|TRBJ2-2
CASRSGGPVGELFF
TGTGCCAGCAGATCGGGAGGGCCTGTCGGGGAGCTGTTTTTT
>NA|TRBV5-5|NA|TRBJ1-4
CASSLAGSNEKLFF
TGTGCCAGCAGCTTGGCAGGTTCAAATGAAAAACTGTTTTTT
>NA|TRBV27|TRBD1|TRBJ1-1
CASSLYEDRGRAFF
TGTGCCAGCAGTCTATACGAGGACAGGGGTAGAGCTTTCTTT
>NA|TRBV7-3|NA|TRBJ1-1
CASSVTRNTEAFF
TGTGCCAGCAGCGTCACACGGAACACTGAAGCTTTCTTT
>NA|TRBV4-1|NA|TRBJ1-1
CASSQERTGGAFF
TGCGCCAGCAGCCAAGAGCGTACTGGGGGAGCTTTCTTT
>NA|TRBV5-6|NA|TRBJ1-5
CASSKRTGHQPQHF
TGTGCCAGCAGCAAGAGGACGGGTCATCAGCCCCAGCATTTT
>large|TRBV2|TRBD1|TRBJ2-7
CASRQQGGYEQYF
TGTGCCAGCAGACAACAGGGGGGCTACGAGCAGTACTTC